A single sample gave rise to the 23 T cell receptor beta chains below, sequenced in a study of T cell responses to AZD1222 COVID-19 vaccine. Sequencing used immunoSEQ multiplex PCR; TCRdb keeps in-frame clones, though not all of them. The table records 130,000 to 150,000 clones, around 93% of them present only once. Sample: peripheral blood, taken on day 0 of AZD1222 vaccination. These TCRs come from an adult in good health.

V usage is TRBV7-9 and J usage is TRBJ2-7; D is perhaps TRBD1 or TRBD2 (6 bases each). The CDR3 is 14 amino acids. The germline CDR1 and CDR2 sequences are SEHNR and FQNEAQ (reference sequence). The germline V and J ends were trimmed by 5 bases and 5 bases, with 16 bases remaining between them. The CDR3 DNA reads as TGTGCCAGCAGCCCTCACCTAGGGGGGCACGAGCAGTACTTC. It encodes CASSPHLGGHEQYF.

The V gene is TRBV3-1 (or the pseudogene TRBV3-2), the J gene TRBJ2-1; D gene ambiguous. The CDR3 sequence is 15 residues long. The V and J ends lost 4 bases and 6 bases respectively, with 16 bases between them. Germline CDR1 and CDR2: LGHDT and YNNKEL (reference sequence). This CDR3 reads CASSPPSLDPNEQFF. CDR3 DNA: TGTGCCAGCAGCCCACCCTCCCTCGACCCCAATGAGCAGTTCTTC.

V and J are TRBV28 and TRBJ2-7, with D possibly matching TRBD1 (6 bases). Germline V gene lookup returns CDR1 MDHEN and CDR2 SYDVKM. The CDR3 totals 15 residues. V was pared by 5 bases and J by 0 bases, with 14 bases between. This chain's CDR3 is CASSRQDGHSYEQYF. The CDR3 region has the DNA TGTGCCAGCAGTCGACAGGACGGACACTCCTACGAGCAGTACTTC.

The rearrangement links TRBV9 to TRBJ2-1; 9 nucleotides align to TRBD2. V was clipped by 3 bases and J by 2 bases; unmatched bases: 6. CDR3 length equals 16 residues. CDR1 is SGDLS, CDR2 YYNGEE, per germline. CDR3 sequence reads: CASSAGIAGAYNEQFF. The DNA for the CDR3 is TGTGCCAGCAGCGCGGGAATAGCGGGAGCCTACAATGAGCAGTTCTTC.

V gene TRBV12-5 combines with J gene TRBJ1-1; 7 bases are a match to TRBD1. V was pared by 6 bases and J by 0 bases, with 7 bases of the junction left unmatched. Germline V lookup: CDR1 LGHNT, CDR2 FRNRAP. The CDR3 length is 15 residues. Written as DNA, the CDR3 is TGTGCTAGTGGACAGGGGAGGGGATTGAACACTGAAGCTTTCTTT. The encoded protein is CASGQGRGLNTEAFF.

This chain uses TRBV6-2 or TRBV6-3 with TRBJ2-4; D may be TRBD2 (6 bases). Germline V lookup: CDR1 MNHEY, CDR2 SVGEGT. The germline V and J ends were trimmed by 2 bases and 3 bases, with 11 bases remaining between them. The CDR3 contains 15 residues. CDR3 loop: CASSYGGMGKNIQYF. The CDR3 nucleotides are TGTGCCAGCAGTTACGGCGGGATGGGCAAAAACATTCAGTACTTC.

This clone was seen just once. This chain connects TRBV10-1 to TRBJ2-1; TRBD2 matches 11 bases. The CDR3 is 17 amino acids. Germline CDR1 and CDR2: WNHNN and SYGVQD (reference sequence). Unmatched junction bases numbered 8, after V lost 2 bases and J lost 5 bases. The CDR3, as DNA: TGCGCCAGCAGTGAGGCCGCGCTAGCGGGAGGTCACAATGAGCAGTTCTTC. It specifies CASSEAALAGGHNEQFF.

The rearrangement links TRBV9 to TRBJ1-2; 9 bases agree with TRBD1. Germline-derived CDR1 and CDR2 are SGDLS and YYNGEE. This CDR3 has 16 amino acids. Trimming at V came to 7 bases and at J to 3 bases, leaving 13 bases not matched to a gene. The CDR3 here is CASSASRDREDYGYTF. CDR3 nucleotides: TGTGCCAGCTCGGCTAGTAGGGACAGGGAGGACTATGGCTACACCTTC.

The V call is TRBV14, the J call TRBJ2-7, with D uncertain. V was clipped by 3 bases and J by 6 bases, with 9 bases between them. The CDR3 has 12 residues. CDR1 is SGHDN, CDR2 FVKESK, per germline. The CDR3: CASSQTRVEQYF. The CDR3 DNA is TGTGCCAGCAGCCAGACAAGAGTCGAGCAGTACTTC.

V usage is TRBV5-4 and J usage is TRBJ2-1; unclear D gene. The CDR3 consists of 13 residues. Trimming stripped 4 bases from V and 8 bases from J, with 13 bases between. Germline CDR1 is SGHNT and CDR2 is YYREEE (reference sequence). The CDR3 here is CASSDPRVHEQFF. In nucleotides, the CDR3 is TGTGCCAGCAGCGACCCTCGGGTGCATGAGCAGTTCTTC.

The rearrangement links TRBV30 to TRBJ1-3; D not resolved. Germline V gene lookup returns CDR1 GTSNPN and CDR2 SVGIG (reference sequence). V lost 2 bases to trimming and J lost 4 bases, with 12 bases between them. The CDR3 loop spans 14 amino acids. The CDR3, as DNA: TGTGCCTGGAGTAGCAGACTCGCGGGAAACACCATATATTTT. As protein: CAWSSRLAGNTIYF.

This sequence joins TRBV3-1 (or the pseudogene TRBV3-2) and TRBJ2-1; 9 positions agree with TRBD2. The CDR3 totals 16 residues. The germline gives CDR1 LGHDT, CDR2 YNNKEL (reference sequence). V trimming: 4 bases; J trimming: 9 bases; junction bases outside the gene matches: 13. The CDR3 DNA is TGTGCCAGCAGCCGGGGGTTAGCGGGAGAGTCCAGTGAGCAGTTCTTC. It specifies CASSRGLAGESSEQFF.

The rearrangement joins TRBV7-2 to TRBJ2-3; D not certain. Germline CDR1 and CDR2: SGHTA and FQGNSA. The CDR3 loop spans 14 amino acids. V gave up 2 bases and J gave up 1 base, with 7 bases separating them. CDR3 region: CASSLIGGTDTQYF. DNA for the CDR3: TGTGCCAGCAGCTTAATCGGAGGCACAGATACGCAGTATTTT.

J is TRBJ1-2 and V is TRBV3-1 (or the pseudogene TRBV3-2); the D gene is possibly TRBD1 (5 bases). Germline V gives CDR1 LGHDT, CDR2 YNNKEL (reference sequence). Trimming shortened V by 4 bases and J by 2 bases, and 11 bases separated the two germline ends. This CDR3 contains 14 residues. The chain's CDR3 is CASSPHDSNYGYTF. CDR3 in DNA: TGTGCCAGCAGCCCCCACGACAGCAACTATGGCTACACCTTC.

This sequence joins TRBV5-5 and TRBJ1-2; D not resolved. The V end was cut by 1 base, the J end by 8 bases, with 15 bases between. The CDR3 has 14 amino acids. Germline CDR1 is SGHKS and CDR2 is YYEKEE (reference sequence). The CDR3 is CASSLWMAGGGYTF. The CDR3 DNA is TGTGCCAGCAGCTTGTGGATGGCGGGAGGGGGCTACACCTTC. Full variable domain (rest looked up from reference TRBV5-5 and TRBJ1-2): DAGVTQSPTHLIKTRGQQVTLRCSPISGHKSVSWYQQVLGQGPQFIFQYYEKEERGRGNFPDRFSARQFPNYSSELNVNALLLGDSALYLCASSLWMAGGGYTFGSGTRLTVV.

The rearrangement uses TRBV27 and TRBJ2-1; D possibly corresponds to TRBD2 (6 bases). CDR3 size: 14 residues. Trimming cost V 7 bases and J 2 bases, with 12 bases left between them. CDR1 is MNHEY, CDR2 SMNVEV, per germline (reference sequence). The CDR3 DNA is TGTGCCAGCATAGGCGGGGCAACCTACAATGAGCAGTTCTTC. Translated, it gives CASIGGATYNEQFF.

The chain joins TRBV25-1 to TRBJ1-1, with D possibly being TRBD1 (5 bases). V lost 4 bases to trimming and J lost 2 bases, with 17 bases between them. The CDR3 consists of 16 residues. The V gene's germline CDR1 is MGHDK and CDR2 SYGVNS. CDR3 sequence: CASSGGWGRYNTEAFF. The CDR3, as DNA: TGTGCCAGCAGTGGGGGGTGGGGGAGGTATAACACTGAAGCTTTCTTT.

This clone has only one observation. J is TRBJ2-7 and V is TRBV28, with D hard to call. This CDR3 comprises 11 residues. CDR1 is MDHEN and CDR2 is SYDVKM in the germline V gene. With 3 bases removed from V and 4 bases from J, the gap between germline ends came to 4 bases. The CDR3 DNA reads as TGTGCCAGCAGTTTCCAGTACGAGCAGTACTTC. Translating gives CASSFQYEQYF.

This chain joins TRBV19 and TRBJ1-5; D unclear. CDR3 length equals 15 residues. Germline V gives CDR1 LNHDA, CDR2 SQIVND (reference sequence). The V end was cut by 3 bases, the J end by 6 bases, with 15 bases between. The CDR3 nucleotides are TGTGCCAGTAGTATTCGTACGGGATTGGTTCAGCCCCAGCATTTT. Translated: CASSIRTGLVQPQHF. Full variable domain (remainder filled in from reference TRBV19 and TRBJ1-5): DGGITQSPKYLFRKEGQNVTLSCEQNLNHDAMYWYRQDPGQGLRLIYYSQIVNDFQKGDIAEGYSVSREKKESFPLTVTSAQKNPTAFYLCASSIRTGLVQPQHFGDGTRLSIL.

The chain couples TRBV7-6 to TRBJ2-7; TRBD1 is a possible D gene (6 bases). Looked up from germline, CDR1 is SGHVS and CDR2 is FNYEAQ. The CDR3 is 14 amino acids. The V end was cut by 3 bases, the J end by 1 base, with 10 bases between. The CDR3 DNA sequence: TGTGCCAGCAGCTTCCGGACAGATTCCTACGAGCAGTACTTC. Amino acids: CASSFRTDSYEQYF.

The chain has TRBV6-5 and TRBJ2-3; 10 nucleotides agree with TRBD2. Germline lookup yields CDR1 MNHEY and CDR2 SVGAGI. The CDR3 extends over 15 amino acids. Trimming at V came to 3 bases and at J to 6 bases, leaving 6 bases not matched to a gene. CDR3 region: CASSYRLAGVDTQYF. The CDR3 DNA reads TGTGCCAGCAGTTATCGGCTAGCGGGAGTGGATACGCAGTATTTT.

The rearrangement uses TRBV5-4 and TRBJ2-1; possible D gene TRBD1, 6 bases. Trimming left V 4 bases short and J 4 bases short, with 9 bases between. Germline loops: CDR1 SGHNT, CDR2 YYREEE (reference sequence). The CDR3 extends over 13 amino acids. As DNA, the CDR3 is TGTGCCAGCAGCGCTGGACAGTACAATGAGCAGTTCTTC. Translated: CASSAGQYNEQFF.

The chain carries TRBV3-1 (or the pseudogene TRBV3-2) and TRBJ2-5, with 8 bases lining up with TRBD2. Germline CDR1 and CDR2: LGHDT and YNNKEL (reference sequence). This CDR3 spans 16 amino acids. The J segment lost 4 bases and the V segment lost 4 bases, leaving 11 bases of the junction unmatched. The CDR3 coding sequence is TGTGCCAGCAGCCGGGAGGGACTAGTGGCGACAGAGACCCAGTACTTC. This codes for CASSREGLVATETQYF.